What follows are 27 T cell receptor beta chains derived from one specimen sequenced in a study of T cells in Graves' hyperthyroidism and ophthalmopathy. RNA transcripts served as the template for amplifying TCR beta CDR3 regions. Initially, a first-round RT-PCR of the TCR CDR3 employed the HTBI primer set. TCRdb fed the multiplex PCR reads into MiXCR, producing one record per CDR3 protein. Altogether 560,000 or so distinct CDR3 sequences are present, 35% to 55% being singletons, with the ten largest covering about 7.9%. The sample was peripheral blood or thyroid tissue (not recorded which). The receptors here all came from a woman aged 18-30 years with Graves' hyperthyroidism.

The chain employs TRBV5-1 and TRBJ2-5, with D hard to call. The germline gives CDR1 SGHRS, CDR2 YFSETQ. Trimming removed 1 base from V and 2 bases from J, with 15 bases in between. This CDR3 has 16 residues. CDR3 DNA: TGCGCCAGCAGCTTGCAAGTAGGGTTGCGGCAAGAGACCCAGTACTTC. Encoded protein: CASSLQVGLRQETQYF.

The chain links TRBV6-5 to TRBJ2-5; D is uncertain. This CDR3 has 13 amino acids. Germline V gene lookup returns CDR1 MNHEY and CDR2 SVGAGI. Trimming took 5 bases from V and 6 from J, leaving 13 bases between them. The CDR3 reads CASSPDGYKTQYF. The CDR3 DNA is TGTGCCAGCAGTCCCGACGGCTACAAGACCCAGTACTTC.

The rearrangement links TRBV15 to TRBJ1-1; a possible D gene is TRBD1 (5 bases). The germline V gene has CDR1 LNHNV and CDR2 YYDKDF (reference sequence). The CDR3 spans 16 residues. The V gene lost 1 base and the J gene lost 3 bases, with 15 bases spanning the gap. CDR3 nucleotide sequence: TGTGCCACCAGCAGAGGTGGAGGGGTATTGGACACTGAAGCTTTCTTT. Its protein is CATSRGGGVLDTEAFF.

This clonotype was seen a few times. CDR3 nucleotide sequence: TGTGCCAGCAGCACTGGACAGGCTACCTACGAGCAGTACTTC. Translation: CASSTGQATYEQYF. The rearrangement uses TRBV11-3 and TRBJ2-7; 7 positions match TRBD1. Germline V gives CDR1 SGHNT, CDR2 YENEEA. J gave up 2 bases and V 5 bases, and 6 bases lay outside the gene matches. The CDR3 loop spans 14 amino acids.

The chain uses TRBV19 and TRBJ2-5; 9 bases line up with TRBD1. The V gene end was trimmed by 6 bases and the J gene end by 0 bases; junction bases not matched to a gene: 2. Germline V gene lookup returns CDR1 LNHDA and CDR2 SQIVND (reference sequence). The CDR3 is 14 residues long. CDR3 protein: CASRDRGDQETQYF. The CDR3 region has the DNA TGTGCCAGTAGGGACAGGGGTGACCAAGAGACCCAGTACTTC.

This chain links TRBV6-1 with TRBJ2-6; tentative D call: TRBD2 (6 bases). V lost 6 bases to trimming and J lost 4 bases, with 13 bases between them. The CDR3 has 15 amino acids. The germline V gene has CDR1 MNHNS and CDR2 SASEGT. This CDR3 reads CASRGPGDGANVLTF. The CDR3 DNA reads as TGTGCCAGCAGGGGTCCGGGGGACGGGGCCAACGTCCTGACTTTC.

The chain combines TRBV9 with TRBJ1-1; the D gene is possibly TRBD1 (6 bases). The CDR3 runs to 11 residues. Germline V lookup: CDR1 SGDLS, CDR2 YYNGEE. CDR3 sequence (DNA): TGTCCTACTAAACGGGGGGCGGAAGCTTTCTTT. It translates to CPTKRGAEAFF.

This clonotype has at least ten counts. CDR3 sequence (DNA): TGTGCCAGCAGTCCCGGGACCACCAAGGAGACCCAGTACTTC. Its translation is CASSPGTTKETQYF. The V gene is TRBV7-9, the J gene TRBJ2-5; D is perhaps TRBD1 or TRBD2 (5 bases each). The CDR3 is made up of 14 amino acids. Trimming pared 6 bases from V and 5 bases from J, leaving 16 bases between. From germline, CDR1 is SEHNR and CDR2 FQNEAQ (reference sequence).

The rearrangement joins TRBV7-9 to TRBJ2-5; D gene ambiguous. Germline CDR1 and CDR2: SEHNR and FQNEAQ (reference sequence). V was trimmed by 5 bases and J by 2 bases, leaving 18 bases between them. CDR3 length: 16 residues. CDR3 nucleotide sequence: TGTGCCAGCAGCCTCAGCGCCTGGGAAGAGCAAGAGACCCAGTACTTC. Translation: CASSLSAWEEQETQYF.

This clonotype was recorded many times. The chain combines TRBV15 with TRBJ2-7, with a weak D call TRBD1 (5 bases). Germline assignment: CDR1 LNHNV and CDR2 YYDKDF (reference sequence). Trimming took 2 bases from V and 6 from J, leaving 11 bases between them. The CDR3 has 13 amino acids. CDR3 in amino acids: CATSRQGRSEQYF. The CDR3 coding sequence is TGTGCCACCAGCAGACAGGGTCGGAGCGAGCAGTACTTC.

This clonotype appeared a few times. The chain links TRBV10-3 to TRBJ1-1; tentatively, D is TRBD1 (6 bases). The CDR3 totals 12 residues. Germline values: CDR1 ENHRY, CDR2 SYGVKD. With 10 bases removed from V and 5 bases from J, the gap between germline ends came to 14 bases. The CDR3 loop reads CASNLRGTEAFF. The CDR3 DNA reads as TGTGCCAGCAATCTAAGGGGGACTGAAGCTTTCTTT.

This clonotype was observed a few times. The junction shows a germline mismatch at one end, possibly a read error. The chain combines TRBV7-4 with TRBJ2-7, with 7 bases identical to TRBD2. Germline-derived CDR1 and CDR2 are SGHVT and SQSDAQ. The CDR3 length is 16 residues. This CDR3 reads CASSQARLAGSYEQYF. DNA of the CDR3: TGCGCCAGCAGCCAAGCCCGACTAGCCGGTTCCTACGAGCAGTACTTC.

This clonotype has ten or more counts. The gene calls are TRBV10-3 and TRBJ2-6; 8 bases agree with TRBD1. Germline assignment: CDR1 ENHRY and CDR2 SYGVKD. The CDR3 totals 17 residues. V was pared by 7 bases and J by 2 bases, with 10 bases of the junction left unmatched. This CDR3 reads CAINPGQGTAGANVLTF. In DNA form, the CDR3 reads TGTGCCATCAACCCAGGACAGGGTACTGCTGGGGCCAACGTCCTGACTTTC.

This clonotype was found once. The chain combines TRBV7-3 with TRBJ2-5, with no clear D. The CDR3 contains 15 residues. Between the trimmed V and J ends, which lost 5 bases and 5 bases, there was a span of 18 bases. Germline assignment: CDR1 SGHTA and CDR2 FQGTGA. CDR3 DNA sequence: TGTGCCAGCAGCCAAGATGAGGCAGGCGTTGAGACCCAGTACTTC. Residues: CASSQDEAGVETQYF.

The gene calls are TRBV29-1 and TRBJ1-2; no clear D gene. The CDR3 runs to 14 residues. V was pared by 8 bases and J by 4 bases, with 20 bases between. Germline lookup yields CDR1 SQVTM and CDR2 ANQGSEA. CDR3 protein: CSSYRAAVGYGYTF. In DNA, the CDR3 is TGCAGCAGTTACCGGGCAGCGGTTGGCTATGGCTACACCTTC.

The genes are TRBV20-1 and TRBJ1-1, with TRBD1 matching over 9 bases. Trimming removed 3 bases from V and 10 bases from J; junction bases left unmatched: 12. CDR1 DFQATT and CDR2 SNEGSKA come from the germline V gene (reference sequence). The CDR3 sequence is 14 residues long. The CDR3 DNA sequence: TGCAGTGCTAGTCCCTTGGACAGGGGAGGTAGAGCTTTCTTT. Translated: CSASPLDRGGRAFF.

Remarks on this clonotype: A clone one base away is much larger, so this may be a read error. The chain uses TRBV10-3 and TRBJ1-1, with 10 nucleotides matching TRBD1. This CDR3 is built from 15 residues. Per the germline V gene, CDR1 is ENHRY and CDR2 is SYGVKD. V shed 4 bases, J shed 3 bases, and the junction held 5 bases outside the gene matches. Here the CDR3 DNA reads TGTGCCATCAGTGTGGGACAGGGGACGGACACTGAAGCTTTCTTT. Amino acid sequence: CAISVGQGTDTEAFF.

This clonotype turned up a few times. The genes are TRBV29-1 and TRBJ2-7; the D gene is possibly TRBD1 (5 bases). Between the trimmed V and J ends, which lost 4 bases and 1 base, there was a span of 14 bases. The CDR3 length is 14 residues. Germline CDR1 is SQVTM and CDR2 is ANQGSEA. CDR3 sequence (DNA): TGCAGCGTTGGCCAGGGTACCCGGTCCTACGAGCAGTACTTC. Encoded protein: CSVGQGTRSYEQYF.

This clonotype was seen repeatedly, ten times or more. This CDR3 reads CATSSPGQGAPGANVLTF. CDR3 nucleotide sequence: TGTGCCACCAGCAGCCCGGGACAGGGGGCGCCTGGGGCCAACGTCCTGACTTTC. This chain links TRBV15 with TRBJ2-6; TRBD1 agrees at 12 bases. V trimming: 3 bases; J trimming: 2 bases; junction bases outside the gene matches: 5. Germline CDR1 LNHNV, CDR2 YYDKDF (reference sequence). This CDR3 is 18 amino acids long.

This clonotype was seen at least ten times. The chain couples TRBV7-9 to TRBJ1-5; 7 bases fit TRBD1. This CDR3 region has 12 residues. Germline CDR1 reads SEHNR; CDR2 reads FQNEAQ (reference sequence). With V trimmed by 8 bases and J by 7 bases, 5 bases remained unmatched. The CDR3 bases are TGTGCCAGCGACAGGGTGGGGCAGCCCCAGCATTTT. This codes for CASDRVGQPQHF. The full variable domain, in which reference TRBV7-9 and TRBJ1-5 provide the parts outside the CDR3, is DTGVSQNPRHKITKRGQNVTFRCDPISEHNRLYWYRQTLGQGPEFLTYFQNEAQLEKSRLLSDRFSAERPKGSFSTLEIQRTEQGDSAMYLCASDRVGQPQHFGDGTRLSIL.

The chain carries TRBV11-2 and TRBJ2-7; the match to TRBD2 covers 11 bases. The ends lost 9 bases at V and 6 bases at J; junction bases unmatched: 4. The CDR3 has 12 residues. CDR1 and CDR2 (germline): SGHAT, FQNNGV. The CDR3 DNA reads as TGTGCCAGGGGACTAGCGGAGTCCGAGCAGTACTTC. It yields the protein CARGLAESEQYF.

This clonotype appeared a few times. An end of the junction does not agree with germline; a read error may underlie this. Here the CDR3 reads CASSREAVDF. CDR3 in DNA: TGTGCCAGCAGCCGCGAAGCGGTTGACTTC. The J gene is TRBJ2-7, the V gene TRBV7-9, with D possibly TRBD2 on 5 matching bases. This CDR3 is 10 amino acids long. Germline lookup yields CDR1 SEHNR and CDR2 FQNEAQ (reference sequence).

This clonotype is a singleton in its sample. The V gene is TRBV2, the J gene TRBJ1-4; D gene unclear. The CDR3 has 13 residues. Trimming stripped 5 bases from V and 6 bases from J, with 10 bases between. Germline-derived CDR1 and CDR2 are SNHLY and FYNNEI. The CDR3 loop is CASSPGLDEKLFF. CDR3 coding DNA: TGTGCCAGCAGTCCGGGCTTAGATGAAAAACTGTTTTTT. Full variable domain (rest looked up from reference TRBV2 and TRBJ1-4): EPEVTQTPSHQVTQMGQEVILRCVPISNHLYFYWYRQILGQKVEFLVSFYNNEISEKSEIFDDQFSVERPDGSNFTLKIRSTKLEDSAMYFCASSPGLDEKLFFGSGTQLSVL.

The chain uses TRBV9 and TRBJ2-5; D is possibly TRBD2 (6 bases). From germline, CDR1 is SGDLS and CDR2 YYNGEE. This CDR3 region has 16 residues. Trimming removed 0 bases from V and 4 bases from J, with 16 bases in between. Here the CDR3 reads CASSVGSIEGGETQYF. Written as DNA, the CDR3 is TGTGCCAGCAGCGTAGGTTCCATTGAGGGAGGAGAGACCCAGTACTTC.

V and J are TRBV29-1 and TRBJ2-3, with 9 nucleotides matching TRBD2. Germline trimming cut 5 bases from V and 3 bases from J; bases unmatched to any gene: 9. In germline, CDR1 is SQVTM, CDR2 ANQGSEA. This CDR3 is 15 amino acids long. This CDR3 is CSVRPTSGYTDTQYF. DNA for the CDR3: TGCAGCGTTCGCCCTACTAGCGGGTATACAGATACGCAGTATTTT.

The chain has TRBV29-1 and TRBJ1-2; 7 nucleotides agree with TRBD1. After removal of 8 bases from V and 4 bases from J, the junction contained 7 bases not matched to a gene. The germline V gene has CDR1 SQVTM and CDR2 ANQGSEA. The CDR3 is 12 amino acids. The DNA of the CDR3 is TGCAGCTTAGCAGGGGGAAGCTATGGCTACACCTTC. Translation gives CSLAGGSYGYTF.

DNA of the CDR3: TGTGCCAGCAGAGACGGACAGGCAACGGGTTCACCCCTCCACTTT. The encoded protein is CASRDGQATGSPLHF. The chain joins TRBV5-4 to TRBJ1-6; 7 bases line up with TRBD1. Per the germline V gene, CDR1 is SGHNT and CDR2 is YYREEE (reference sequence). Trimming cost V 5 bases and J 9 bases; bases outside gene matches: 11. The CDR3 spans 15 residues.